A single sample is the source of the 18 T cell receptor beta chains below, sequenced in a study of post-analysis software for immune sequencing data. Overall study results and limits: The five TRBV segments detected at higher frequency in patients than in controls included TRBV5-6, TRBV5-1 and TRBV20-1.

No antigens are known for them. TCR beta cDNA libraries included unique molecular identifiers. TCRdb re-called the PCR reads through MiXCR, storing one row per CDR3 protein. The data show approximately 660,000 distinct CDR3 sequences, over 45% seen once. The sample was blood. The receptors shown here come from a girl aged 2 to 10 with multiple sclerosis.

This clonotype was recorded only once. V usage is TRBV2 and J usage is TRBJ1-5; 12 bases line up with TRBD1. The germline gives CDR1 SNHLY, CDR2 FYNNEI. J was trimmed by 6 bases and V by 7 bases; bases with no gene match: 10. CDR3 length equals 16 residues. CDR3 nucleotide sequence: TGTGCCAGCATTCTACCGGGACAGGGGGCATCTCAGCCCCAGCATTTT. Translation: CASILPGQGASQPQHF.

The chain has TRBV18 and TRBJ1-1; D is uncertain. Germline CDR1 is KGHSH and CDR2 is LQKENI. Between the trimmed V and J ends, which lost 3 bases and 3 bases, there was a span of 8 bases. This CDR3 contains 13 residues. The CDR3 DNA reads as TGTGCCAGCTCACCTGGATCTGACACTGAAGCTTTCTTT. Its protein is CASSPGSDTEAFF. Drawing the rest from reference TRBV18 and TRBJ1-1, the complete variable domain is NAGVMQNPRHLVRRRGQEARLRCSPMKGHSHVYWYRQLPEEGLKFMVYLQKENIIDESGMPKERFSAEFPKEGPSILRIQQVVRGDSAAYFCASSPGSDTEAFFGQGTRLTVV.

This clonotype was observed many times. Relative to the germline gene, one junction end is altered; a read error may explain this. This rearrangement joins TRBV6-2 or TRBV6-3 to TRBJ1-2; tentatively, D is TRBD1 (6 bases). This CDR3 contains 19 residues. The germline V gene encodes CDR1 MNHEY and CDR2 SVGEGT. The CDR3 region is CASSYPSKGQKQENSGYTF. CDR3 DNA: TGTGCCAGCAGTTACCCATCAAAAGGACAGAAACAAGAGAACTCTGGCTACACCTTC.

The rearrangement links TRBV7-9 to TRBJ2-7, with D tentatively TRBD2 (5 bases). Between the trimmed V and J ends, which lost 5 bases and 11 bases, there was a span of 19 bases. The germline CDR1 and CDR2 sequences are SEHNR and FQNEAQ (reference sequence). The CDR3 is made up of 13 amino acids. The CDR3 DNA sequence: TGTGCCAGCAGCCGAGACCGGGATGCCAAGGAGTACTTC. Encoded protein: CASSRDRDAKEYF.

This rearrangement joins TRBV11-2 to TRBJ2-1, with D perhaps TRBD2 (6 bases). V was clipped by 0 bases and J by 9 bases, with 12 bases between them. The CDR3 extends over 14 amino acids. Germline V CDR1 and CDR2: SGHAT, FQNNGV. The CDR3 here is CASSLDQGGAEQFF. CDR3 coding DNA: TGTGCCAGCAGCTTAGATCAAGGCGGGGCTGAGCAGTTCTTC.

Written as DNA, the CDR3 is TGCAGCGGAGGACAGAGCACAGATACGCAGTATTTT. It yields the protein CSGGQSTDTQYF. The V and J genes are TRBV29-1 and TRBJ2-3, with D possibly being TRBD1 (6 bases). V lost 7 bases and J 0 bases, leaving 8 bases between the germline ends. Germline loops: CDR1 SQVTM, CDR2 ANQGSEA. The CDR3 has 12 amino acids.

The V and J genes are TRBV4-1 and TRBJ2-7; TRBD2 matches 10 bases. CDR3 length equals 18 residues. The junction had 13 bases not matched to a gene; V was cut back by 0 bases and J by 5 bases. In germline, CDR1 is MGHRA, CDR2 YSYEKL. DNA of the CDR3: TGCGCCAGCAGCCAAGATCCCTTATCTAGCGGGGGAGTCCACGAGCAGTACTTC. As protein: CASSQDPLSSGGVHEQYF.

The gene calls are TRBV11-2 and TRBJ2-1, with TRBD2 matching over 13 bases. This CDR3 is built from 15 residues. The germline V gene has CDR1 SGHAT and CDR2 FQNNGV. V was clipped by 5 bases and J by 8 bases; unmatched bases: 6. This CDR3 is CASSRTSGGGYEQFF. The CDR3 DNA reads TGTGCCAGCAGCCGAACTAGCGGGGGGGGTTATGAGCAGTTCTTC.

The CDR3: CASSLVLGETEAFF. CDR3 coding DNA: TGTGCCAGCAGCTTAGTATTAGGGGAAACCGAAGCTTTCTTT. This rearrangement joins TRBV7-2 to TRBJ1-1, with D possibly TRBD1 on 5 matching bases. The germline V gene encodes CDR1 SGHTA and CDR2 FQGNSA. V lost 1 base and J 8 bases, leaving 14 bases between the germline ends. The CDR3 has 14 amino acids.

The CDR3 DNA sequence: TGTGCCAGCAGCTTATACGTGGCTAGCTCCCCAGATACGCAGTATTTT. Amino acid sequence: CASSLYVASSPDTQYF. The gene calls are TRBV11-2 and TRBJ2-3; possible D gene TRBD2, 5 bases. Germline CDR1 and CDR2: SGHAT and FQNNGV. The CDR3 contains 16 residues. Trimming stripped 2 bases from V and 4 bases from J, with 16 bases between. Full variable domain (rest looked up from reference TRBV11-2 and TRBJ2-3): EAGVAQSPRYKIIEKRQSVAFWCNPISGHATLYWYQQILGQGPKLLIQFQNNGVVDDSQLPKDRFSAERLKGVDSTLKIQPAKLEDSAVYLCASSLYVASSPDTQYFGPGTRLTVL.

CDR3 protein: CAISAGRHTGELFF. The CDR3 nucleotides are TGTGCCATCAGTGCCGGGAGGCACACCGGGGAGCTGTTTTTT. The chain combines TRBV10-3 with TRBJ2-2, with 7 nucleotides matching TRBD2. This CDR3 is built from 14 residues. In germline, CDR1 is ENHRY, CDR2 SYGVKD. V shed 4 bases and J 3 bases; nucleotides not matched to a gene: 2.

The chain recombines TRBV7-2 with TRBJ2-3; 7 bases fit TRBD2. Germline trimming cut 2 bases from V and 5 bases from J; bases unmatched to any gene: 7. Per the germline V gene, CDR1 is SGHTA and CDR2 is FQGNSA. The CDR3 is 15 residues long. CDR3 DNA sequence: TGTGCCAGCAGCTTAAGTCTAGCGGACTTAGATACGCAGTATTTT. Translating it yields CASSLSLADLDTQYF.

This rearrangement joins TRBV29-1 to TRBJ2-3; D tentatively reads TRBD1 or TRBD2 (6 bases each). The CDR3 covers 14 residues. Germline CDR1 is SQVTM and CDR2 is ANQGSEA. The ends were cut back, 4 bases at V and 4 bases at J, with 15 bases in the middle. The CDR3: CSVVVRGDSDTQYF. CDR3 bases: TGCAGCGTTGTAGTAAGGGGGGACTCAGATACGCAGTATTTT.

V and J are TRBV7-9 and TRBJ1-2; 9 bases match TRBD1. The CDR3 length is 14 residues. Germline CDR1 and CDR2: SEHNR and FQNEAQ (reference sequence). V was clipped by 1 base and J by 7 bases; unmatched bases: 4. The CDR3 region has the DNA TGTGCCAGCAGCTTAGACCTACAGGGGGCTGGCTACACCTTC. Translation gives CASSLDLQGAGYTF. Drawing the rest from reference TRBV7-9 and TRBJ1-2, the complete variable domain is DTGVSQNPRHKITKRGQNVTFRCDPISEHNRLYWYRQTLGQGPEFLTYFQNEAQLEKSRLLSDRFSAERPKGSFSTLEIQRTEQGDSAMYLCASSLDLQGAGYTFGSGTRLTVV.

There are a few counts of this clonotype. The V call is TRBV29-1, the J call TRBJ2-1; D gene uncertain. The CDR3 is 11 amino acids. The ends were cut back, 3 bases at V and 8 bases at J, with 8 bases in the middle. Looked up from germline, CDR1 is SQVTM and CDR2 is ANQGSEA. The CDR3 bases are TGCAGCGTTGAGGTCAGGCATGAGCAGTTCTTC. It yields the protein CSVEVRHEQFF.

J is TRBJ2-3 and V is TRBV6-5; D gene unclear. The CDR3 is made up of 15 amino acids. Germline lookup yields CDR1 MNHEY and CDR2 SVGAGI. V was cut by 3 bases and J by 0 bases, with 10 bases left in between. CDR3 amino acids: CASSYSAASTDTQYF. The CDR3 DNA reads as TGTGCCAGCAGTTATTCTGCGGCGAGCACAGATACGCAGTATTTT.

This chain connects TRBV7-9 to TRBJ2-6; a weak D match, TRBD1 (5 bases). The CDR3 is made up of 18 amino acids. V lost 5 bases to trimming and J lost 0 bases, with 17 bases between them. The germline V gene has CDR1 SEHNR and CDR2 FQNEAQ (reference sequence). The CDR3 region is CASSTLTVTSSGANVLTF. DNA of the CDR3: TGTGCCAGCAGCACCTTGACAGTGACGAGCTCTGGGGCCAACGTCCTGACTTTC.

This clonotype has only a few counts. The V gene is TRBV6-1, the J gene TRBJ1-1; D call uncertain. Trimming took off 4 bases at V and 0 bases at J, with 6 bases between the two ends. The CDR3 totals 13 residues. Germline V lookup: CDR1 MNHNS, CDR2 SASEGT. The CDR3 spells CASSATVNTEAFF. CDR3 in DNA: TGTGCCAGCAGTGCGACGGTGAACACTGAAGCTTTCTTT.